This TCR beta chain was observed in a study of cytomegalovirus exposure and HLA in healthy donors. The PCR had 60 Vbeta and 13 Jbeta primers. Authors' methods: Later analysis identified approximately 88 million unique TCR beta chains, 10 million to 12 million shared. The protocol was immunoSEQ multiplex PCR, while the TCRdb copy is restricted to in-frame clones and leaves out a portion. The DNA was the basis for D and trimming; V, J and clone size are from that table. This sample's table reports roughly 50,000 clones. With regard to this clone: The target antigen is unknown.

General study results and limits: The study designated about 160 TCR beta chains cytomegalovirus-associated. Later analysis indicated greater clonal expansion among HLA-associated TCR beta chains than among equally common other chains. A later analysis by the authors found several of the most significant clusters apparently linked to common viral pathogens.

Sequencing used PBMCs. The TCR originated in a male donor in good health and CMV-seropositive.

The CDR3 protein is CASSEMKTTVNQPQHF. In nucleotides, the CDR3 is TGTGCCAGCAGCGAGATGAAAACGACAGTCAATCAGCCCCAGCATTTT. V and J are TRBV5-6 and TRBJ1-5; tentatively, D is TRBD1 (5 bases). The V gene's germline CDR1 is SGHDT and CDR2 YYEEEE. Trimming pared 4 bases from V and 3 bases from J, leaving 17 bases between. CDR3 length equals 16 residues.